The present T cell receptor beta chain was sequenced within a study of shared clonotypes between healthy human individuals. At the level of the study: Aged between 18 and 49, the donors were a couple of women and three men.

Positively selected for CCR7, the CD45RO-negative cells used as naive CD8 cells excluded terminally differentiated effector memory CD45RA+ cells. Produced via immunoSEQ multiplex PCR; TCRdb's table is partial and in-frame only. The table shows around 650,000 clones, with approximately 96% occurring only once. Sample: naive CD8+ T cells sorted from blood. The clonotype comes from a woman aged 25 to 39 in good health.

The CDR3: CASNGRDEKETQYF. CDR3 bases: TGTGCCAGCAATGGCCGGGACGAAAAAGAGACCCAGTACTTC. The chain is built from TRBV6-6 and TRBJ2-5; D may be TRBD1 or TRBD2 (5 bases each). The V gene lost 7 bases and the J gene lost 3 bases, with 15 bases spanning the gap. CDR3 length equals 14 residues. Germline loops: CDR1 MNHNY, CDR2 SVGAGI (reference sequence).